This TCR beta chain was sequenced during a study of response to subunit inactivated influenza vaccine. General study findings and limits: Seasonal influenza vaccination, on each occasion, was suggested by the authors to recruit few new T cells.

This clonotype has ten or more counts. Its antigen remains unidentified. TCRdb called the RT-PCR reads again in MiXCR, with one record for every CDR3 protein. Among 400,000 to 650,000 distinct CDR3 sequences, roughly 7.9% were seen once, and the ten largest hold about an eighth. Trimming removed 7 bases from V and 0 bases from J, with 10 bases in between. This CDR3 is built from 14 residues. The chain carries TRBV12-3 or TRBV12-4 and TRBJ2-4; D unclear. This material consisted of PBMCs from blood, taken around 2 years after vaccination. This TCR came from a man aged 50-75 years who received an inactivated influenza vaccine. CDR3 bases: TGTGCCAGCAACTCGGACGGAGCCAAAAACATTCAGTACTTC. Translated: CASNSDGAKNIQYF.